These 27 T cell receptor beta chains share one sample of origin, sequenced in a study of beta chain features in type 1 diabetes (dated by TCRdb to 2016 to 2019). Receptor libraries were prepared by the immunoSEQ multiplex PCR assay. All of the isolated RNA was reverse transcribed with the High Capacity cDNA Reverse Transcription Kit, so expressed TCRB transcripts were sequenced. Not all clones reach the TCRdb copy of this immuneACCESS table, which keeps in-frame sequences only. Checked studies attribute under half of the gap to unresolved V genes and leave the rest unexplained. For this sample there are 150,000 or so clones; approximately 9.8% appear just once. The top ten clonotypes cover about 0.6% of the sample. The specimen sequenced was central memory CD4+ T cells from blood. Receptors were obtained from a woman in her thirties or forties in good health.

The chain is built from TRBV6-6 and TRBJ2-4; TRBD2 is a possible D gene (5 bases). Germline values: CDR1 MNHNY, CDR2 SVGAGI (reference sequence). The CDR3 spans 16 residues. The germline V and J ends were trimmed by 2 bases and 0 bases, with 11 bases remaining between them. The CDR3 is CASSYKLAQAKNIQYF. CDR3 sequence (DNA): TGTGCCAGCAGTTACAAGCTAGCCCAAGCCAAAAACATTCAGTACTTC.

This clone was seen many times. This sequence joins TRBV10-3 and TRBJ2-7; TRBD2 might be the D (5 bases). Between the trimmed V and J ends, which lost 10 bases and 6 bases, there was a span of 13 bases. This CDR3 spans 11 amino acids. Germline V gene sequence: CDR1 ENHRY, CDR2 SYGVKD. The CDR3 sequence is CATRGFGEQYF. The DNA of the CDR3 is TGTGCCACCCGAGGGTTTGGCGAGCAGTACTTC.

In this sample, this clone turned up a few times. The rearrangement links TRBV5-1 to TRBJ2-7; TRBD1 agrees at 8 bases. The CDR3 covers 15 residues. J lost 6 bases, V lost 2 bases, and 10 bases had no gene match. Germline CDR1 is SGHRS and CDR2 is YFSETQ. For the CDR3, the DNA is TGCGCCAGCAGCTTTAAGGGACAGGACACCGGCGAGCAGTACTTC. Its translation: CASSFKGQDTGEQYF.

The J gene is TRBJ2-5, the V gene TRBV28; TRBD1 agrees at 9 bases. The junction had 8 bases not matched to a gene; V was cut back by 10 bases and J by 5 bases. Germline loops: CDR1 MDHEN, CDR2 SYDVKM. The CDR3 loop spans 13 amino acids. The CDR3 loop is CATDRGDWETQYF. DNA for the CDR3: TGTGCCACCGACAGGGGGGATTGGGAGACCCAGTACTTC.

This chain joins TRBV6-5 and TRBJ2-3; a possible D gene is TRBD2 (5 bases). The CDR3 extends over 13 amino acids. The germline V gene encodes CDR1 MNHEY and CDR2 SVGAGI. V was cut by 0 bases and J by 6 bases, with 7 bases left in between. As DNA, the CDR3 is TGTGCCAGCAGTTACTCACAGCGGGATACGCAGTATTTT. Its protein product is CASSYSQRDTQYF.

The sample holds many counts of this clone. The J gene is TRBJ2-6, the V gene TRBV29-1; unclear D gene. Per the germline V gene, CDR1 is SQVTM and CDR2 is ANQGSEA. Trimming left V 4 bases short and J 0 bases short, with 7 bases between. The CDR3 sequence is 14 residues long. CDR3: CSVGSSSGANVLTF. The CDR3 nucleotides read TGCAGCGTTGGGAGCAGCTCTGGGGCCAACGTCCTGACTTTC. Supplemented by reference TRBV29-1 and TRBJ2-6, the full variable domain reads SAVISQKPSRDICQRGTSLTIQCQVDSQVTMMFWYRQQPGQSLTLIATANQGSEATYESGFVIDKFPISRPNLTFSTLTVSNMSPEDSSIYLCSVGSSSGANVLTFGAGSRLTVL.

Only a few counts were recorded for this clone. The CDR3 nucleotides read TGTGCCAGCAGCCAAGCCCTCGGAGGAGGGGTTAGCACAGATACGCAGTATTTT. This encodes CASSQALGGGVSTDTQYF. This chain uses TRBV14 with TRBJ2-3; D may be TRBD2 (6 bases). Trimming pared 1 base from V and 0 bases from J, leaving 17 bases between. This CDR3 is 18 amino acids long. CDR1 SGHDN and CDR2 FVKESK come from the germline V gene. The full variable domain, its missing parts supplied by reference TRBV14 and TRBJ2-3, is EAGVTQFPSHSVIEKGQTVTLRCDPISGHDNLYWYRRVMGKEIKFLLHFVKESKQDESGMPNNRFLAERTGGTYSTLKVQPAELEDSGVYFCASSQALGGGVSTDTQYFGPGTRLTVL.

The gene calls are TRBV9 and TRBJ2-1; perhaps TRBD1 as D (5 bases). CDR3 length equals 15 residues. The V gene's germline CDR1 is SGDLS and CDR2 YYNGEE. V was clipped by 0 bases and J by 4 bases, with 11 bases between them. CDR3 protein: CASSVGQGSYNEQFF. The CDR3 DNA reads as TGTGCCAGCAGCGTAGGCCAGGGATCTTACAATGAGCAGTTCTTC. Supplemented by reference TRBV9 and TRBJ2-1, the full variable domain reads DSGVTQTPKHLITATGQRVTLRCSPRSGDLSVYWYQQSLDQGLQFLIQYYNGEERAKGNILERFSAQQFPDLHSELNLSSLELGDSALYFCASSVGQGSYNEQFFGPGTRLTVL.

This chain joins TRBV7-9 and TRBJ2-1; TRBD1 might be the D (6 bases). Per germline, CDR1 SEHNR and CDR2 FQNEAQ (reference sequence). The CDR3 loop spans 16 amino acids. V was trimmed by 3 bases and J by 5 bases, leaving 17 bases between them. The CDR3 reads CASSLDPGHSNNEQFF. CDR3 in DNA: TGTGCCAGCAGCTTGGATCCGGGACACTCGAACAATGAGCAGTTCTTC.

The chain has TRBV10-3 and TRBJ2-5; 11 bases match TRBD2. CDR3 length equals 16 residues. V lost 3 bases and J lost 4; bases outside the gene matches: 7. Germline CDR1 ENHRY, CDR2 SYGVKD. CDR3 DNA sequence: TGTGCCATCAGTGATGCTAGACTAGCGGGGCGAGAGACCCAGTACTTC. It encodes CAISDARLAGRETQYF.

The gene calls are TRBV9 and TRBJ1-1, with a possible D match to TRBD1 (6 bases). Per germline, CDR1 SGDLS and CDR2 YYNGEE. The germline V and J ends were trimmed by 2 bases and 0 bases, with 20 bases remaining between them. The CDR3 covers 18 residues. The CDR3 region has the DNA TGTGCCAGCAGCGTCGGGGGGGGCAGGGAAAGAATGAACACTGAAGCTTTCTTT. The encoded protein is CASSVGGGRERMNTEAFF.

This chain uses TRBV10-1 with TRBJ2-3; 7 bases map to TRBD2. The germline V gene encodes CDR1 WNHNN and CDR2 SYGVQD (reference sequence). The length of the CDR3 is 16 residues. J lost 0 bases, V lost 3 bases, and 6 bases had no gene match. CDR3 sequence: CASSDGGSPSTDTQYF. Written as DNA, the CDR3 is TGCGCCAGCAGTGACGGCGGGAGCCCTAGCACAGATACGCAGTATTTT.

This clone has only one observation. The chain has TRBV6-8 and TRBJ2-3; TRBD1 might be the D (6 bases). CDR3 size: 15 residues. The V end lost 2 bases, the J end lost 6 bases, and 15 bases lay between the germline ends. CDR1 is MNHGY, CDR2 SAAAGT, per germline. For the CDR3, the DNA is TGTGCCAGCAGTTACCCCCACAGGGTCATGGATACGCAGTATTTT. Amino acid sequence: CASSYPHRVMDTQYF.

The J gene is TRBJ1-2, the V gene TRBV14; D is unclear. Trimming took off 2 bases at V and 8 bases at J, with 12 bases between the two ends. The germline gives CDR1 SGHDN, CDR2 FVKESK. The CDR3 runs to 13 residues. DNA for the CDR3: TGTGCCAGCAGCCAACGGCGGGAGGGAGGCTACACCTTC. Protein: CASSQRREGGYTF.

This chain links TRBV2 with TRBJ2-1, with 8 bases fitting TRBD1. V gave up 4 bases and J gave up 7 bases; unmatched junction bases: 6. There are 14 residues in the CDR3. Germline CDR1 reads SNHLY; CDR2 reads FYNNEI. CDR3: CASSAQGAGNEQFF. The CDR3 bases are TGTGCCAGCAGTGCTCAGGGGGCTGGAAATGAGCAGTTCTTC.

This clone has only a few counts. The CDR3 loop reads CASSYDRGLATGELFF. CDR3 coding DNA: TGTGCCAGCAGTTACGACAGGGGGCTTGCCACCGGGGAGCTGTTTTTT. The V call is TRBV6-6, the J call TRBJ2-2, with 10 bases that match TRBD1. The CDR3 contains 16 residues. The junction had 4 bases not matched to a gene; V was cut back by 2 bases and J by 4 bases. Germline CDR1 reads MNHNY; CDR2 reads SVGAGI (reference sequence).

The V call is TRBV15, the J call TRBJ1-5; no clear D. Germline values: CDR1 LNHNV, CDR2 YYDKDF (reference sequence). The CDR3 is 11 amino acids. V was cut by 10 bases and J by 7 bases, with 11 bases left in between. CDR3 sequence (DNA): TGTGCCATCAAGGGAGCCCAGCCCCAGCATTTT. This encodes CAIKGAQPQHF.

The chain uses TRBV29-1 and TRBJ2-2, with D possibly TRBD1 on 6 matching bases. Per the germline V gene, CDR1 is SQVTM and CDR2 is ANQGSEA. Deletions cut 7 bases from V and 6 bases from J, with 24 bases between. CDR3 size: 16 residues. The CDR3 region is CSASQGWTVLAGELFF. The CDR3 DNA sequence: TGCAGCGCTTCACAGGGTTGGACGGTCTTGGCCGGGGAGCTGTTTTTT.

A note on this clone: One end of the junction varies from germline; a read error may be responsible. J is TRBJ2-1 and V is TRBV20-1, with D hard to call. The CDR3 spans 10 residues. CDR1 and CDR2 from the germline V gene are DFQATT and SNEGSKA (reference sequence). CDR3 in amino acids: CSARGAQWVF. The DNA for the CDR3 is TGCAGTGCTAGAGGGGCTCAATGGGTCTTC.

This clone was seen ten or more times. The J gene is TRBJ2-3, the V gene TRBV2; the match to TRBD2 covers 9 bases. The CDR3 length is 16 residues. From germline, CDR1 is SNHLY and CDR2 FYNNEI. With 6 bases clipped from V and 7 bases from J, the junction kept 14 bases outside the gene matches. The CDR3, as DNA: TGTGCCAGCAGCCGAGACGCGGGGGGGGGAAGGCATACGCAGTATTTT. Translated, it gives CASSRDAGGGRHTQYF.

This clone has just a few counts. V usage is TRBV7-2 and J usage is TRBJ1-2; the D is unclear. V was shortened by 4 bases and J by 4 bases, with 13 bases between the two germline ends. Germline CDR1 is SGHTA and CDR2 is FQGNSA. The CDR3 runs to 14 residues. In nucleotides, the CDR3 is TGTGCCAGCAGCTCCAGCGGGGTCATCTATGGCTACACCTTC. Residues: CASSSSGVIYGYTF.

V is TRBV5-4 and J is TRBJ1-1; D unclear. Germline values: CDR1 SGHNT, CDR2 YYREEE (reference sequence). The V end lost 4 bases, the J end lost 8 bases, and 15 bases lay between the germline ends. The CDR3 has 13 amino acids. CDR3 region: CASSPPVGAEAFF. The CDR3 DNA is TGTGCCAGCAGCCCCCCTGTCGGAGCCGAAGCTTTCTTT.

This clone has only a few counts. Here the CDR3 DNA reads TGTGCCAGCAGCTTAGCGGGTTCCCAGACAGGGTCGGCCAAAAACATTCAGTACTTC. Protein product: CASSLAGSQTGSAKNIQYF. This rearrangement joins TRBV7-2 to TRBJ2-4; 7 nucleotides agree with TRBD1. The CDR3 consists of 19 residues. Germline V CDR1 and CDR2: SGHTA, FQGNSA. After removal of 0 bases from V and 1 base from J, the junction contained 12 bases not matched to a gene. The complete variable domain, with remaining parts taken from reference TRBV7-2 and TRBJ2-4, reads GAGVSQSPSNKVTEKGKDVELRCDPISGHTALYWYRQSLGQGLEFLIYFQGNSAPDKSGLPSDRFSAERTGGSVSTLTIQRTQQEDSAVYLCASSLAGSQTGSAKNIQYFGAGTRLSVL.

This clone was detected only a few times. This chain connects TRBV6-6 to TRBJ1-2, with D uncertain. The germline V gene has CDR1 MNHNY and CDR2 SVGAGI (reference sequence). V gave up 6 bases and J gave up 5 bases, with 13 bases separating them. The length of the CDR3 is 13 residues. The CDR3 DNA follows: TGTGCCAGCAGCCCCAGCACAGAGTATGGCTACACCTTC. Translating gives CASSPSTEYGYTF.

The table lists this clone with a few counts. This sequence joins TRBV5-4 and TRBJ2-1, with 12 bases aligning to TRBD1. The CDR3 sequence is 14 residues long. The ends lost 4 bases at V and 9 bases at J; junction bases unmatched: 5. Germline V gene lookup returns CDR1 SGHNT and CDR2 YYREEE (reference sequence). The CDR3 DNA reads as TGTGCCAGCAGCGCGGGACAGGGGGCGAGTGAGCAGTTCTTC. This sequence encodes CASSAGQGASEQFF.

This clone was counted between two and nine times. The chain uses TRBV10-3 and TRBJ2-2, with 10 positions matching TRBD2. Trimming removed 6 bases from V and 4 bases from J; junction bases left unmatched: 8. Per germline, CDR1 ENHRY and CDR2 SYGVKD. This CDR3 comprises 16 residues. The CDR3 here is CAISLGLALGTGELFF. The CDR3, as DNA: TGTGCCATCAGCCTGGGACTAGCGTTGGGCACCGGGGAGCTGTTTTTT.

The chain links TRBV19 to TRBJ1-2; no reliable D call. V lost 5 bases to trimming and J lost 8 bases, with 15 bases between them. Germline loops: CDR1 LNHDA, CDR2 SQIVND (reference sequence). This CDR3 comprises 13 residues. CDR3 loop: CASSDSGGHGYTF. DNA of the CDR3: TGTGCCAGTAGTGATTCAGGAGGGCACGGCTACACCTTC.